This TCR beta chain was sequenced for a study of PD-L1 blockade in urothelial cancer. Generated by immunoSEQ multiplex PCR, the TCRdb table keeps only in-frame clones and is missing some. The table includes some 100,000 clones, 80% to 90% detected once. Described time point: pretreatment peripheral blood. Between 1 and 8 samples, pretreatment and on-treatment, were given by each patient. CDR1 LNHDA and CDR2 SQIVND come from the germline V gene (reference sequence). V was clipped by 3 bases and J by 0 bases, with 9 bases between them. This CDR3 has 15 residues. The V and J genes are TRBV19 and TRBJ1-5; D unresolved. The sequence was collected from an elderly woman with urothelial cancer. The source material was PBMCs, sampled around atezolizumab (anti-PD-L1) treatment. The DNA for the CDR3 is TGTGCCAGTAGTATCCCGGGGAATAGCAATCAGCCCCAGCATTTT. Protein product: CASSIPGNSNQPQHF.